What follows describes a single TCR beta chain. Unmatched junction bases numbered 10, after V lost 2 bases and J lost 6 bases. Germline-derived CDR1 and CDR2 are MNHEY and SVGAGI. CDR3 size: 15 residues. TCRdb keeps only in-frame clones here, not all; method: immunoSEQ multiplex PCR. This sample has around 37,000 clones, with roughly 79% found just once. The source of the sample is a study of radiotherapy plus CTLA-4 blockade in lung cancer. The TCR was taken from a human donor with non-small cell lung cancer that progressed on radiotherapy plus ipilimumab. This material consisted of peripheral blood, taken from a patient treated with radiotherapy plus ipilimumab. The chain uses TRBV6-5 and TRBJ2-7, with 7 nucleotides matching TRBD1. The CDR3, as DNA: TGTGCCAGCAGTTACGGGGGACAGCCGGGGTGCGAGCAGTACTTC. Protein sequence: CASSYGGQPGCEQYF.